The source of this T cell receptor (beta chain) is a study of blood T cell repertoires in COVID-19. Study information: The cDNA or gDNA used as material had been derived from T cells, B-cell-depleted T cells, or PBMCs.

Data came from immunoSEQ multiplex PCR; TCRdb stores just in-frame clones and leaves some out. This sample has about 300,000 clones, with more than 85% found just once. Germline lookup yields CDR1 MNHEY and CDR2 SVGAGI. Between the trimmed V and J ends, which lost 10 bases and 4 bases, there was a span of 19 bases. The CDR3 contains 14 residues. The clonotype originates from a woman aged 25-40 years with COVID-19, enrolled during active disease. The J gene is TRBJ1-1, the V gene TRBV6-5, with D tentatively TRBD1 (6 bases). The sample comprised peripheral blood. CDR3 DNA: TGTGCCATCTCCACCGGGACACCGACCACTGAAGCTTTCTTT. This sequence encodes CAISTGTPTTEAFF.